This T cell receptor (beta chain) was identified in a study of blood T cell repertoires in COVID-19. The CDR3 covers 16 residues. The assay was immunoSEQ multiplex PCR, and TCRdb's table has in-frame clones only and misses some. The table shows about 170,000 clones, with approximately 83% occurring only once. This receptor was taken from a woman older than 75 with acute or convalescent COVID-19. Sample: peripheral blood. The chain has TRBV12-2 and TRBJ1-2; TRBD1, the D gene given by the table, was not confirmed from the DNA. TRBV12-2 is noted as a pseudogene. This CDR3 is CARRGGQGALGYGYTF. Written as DNA, the CDR3 is TGTGCAAGGAGGGGAGGACAGGGGGCCCTAGGCTATGGCTACACCTTC.